These T cell receptor beta chains were read from a single sample in a study of cytomegalovirus exposure and HLA in healthy donors. TCRdb's table, derived via immunoSEQ multiplex PCR, lists solely in-frame clones and lacks some. The data hold 70,000 to 80,000 clones, with more than 75% observed a single time. Material for sequencing was PBMCs. The receptors were gathered from a man aged 18 to 30 in good health and CMV-seronegative. CDR3s leave out the opening cysteine and the closing phenylalanine or tryptophan. D genes are given only for firm matches. Clone size is not always given. Where it is, it says once, few, many or a class for expanded clones.

12 | - | - | TRBV19 | ASSIALVLDTQY
12 | TRBD2 | - | TRBV4-3 | ASTPGLEYNEQF
13 | TRBD1 | - | TRBV9 | ASSVRGQGYETQY
12 | - | - | TRBV18 | ASSPSGSSYEQY
13 | TRBD1 | - | TRBV4-1 | ASSQGQGAFYGYT
9 | - | once | TRBV7-9 | ASSSPGMNT
14 | TRBD1 | - | TRBV6-5 | ASSYLRQGASDTQY
10 | - | once | TRBV6-5 | ASSSGTHEQF
10 | - | - | TRBV5-1 | ASSRDSYEQY
13 | TRBD2 | - | TRBV7-3 | ASSWTSLNTDTQY
11 | - | - | TRBV10-3 | AISEEEIGEQY
13 | TRBD1 | - | TRBV10-3 | AISEGTGGTGELF
13 | TRBD2 | - | TRBV28 | ASSLYGRLASKQY
12 | - | - | TRBV9 | ASSDGRVENTIY
14 | TRBD2 | once | TRBV6-6 | ASSYGGSGKLNEQF
17 | - | - | TRBV30 | AWDGRELSSLLNTGELF
13 | TRBD2 | - | TRBV9 | ASSVDPSGQETQY
16 | TRBD1 | - | TRBV2 | ASRSLGQALRVNTEAF
10 | - | - | TRBV19 | ASRGGENTQY
12 | - | - | TRBV6-5 | ASSYSLIAGELF
13 | TRBD1 | - | TRBV4-1 | ASRHLWDRGNTIY
10 | TRBD2 | - | TRBV11-2 | ASSGLAETQY
14 | - | - | TRBV7-9 | ASSRDRPSGANVLT
13 | TRBD2 | - | TRBV6-5 | ASSPPGLASGELF
9 | - | - | TRBV6-6 | ASRLKNEQF
10 | TRBD2 | - | TRBV7-2 | ASSLRGTKQY
14 | TRBD1 | - | TRBV9 | ASSPRTGVGDTEAF
14 | - | once | TRBV19 | ASSIKDRRSYNEQF
12 | TRBD2 | - | TRBV6-6 | ASRTSGGQETQY
16 | TRBD1 | - | TRBV9 | ASSSSRGQGAWQETQY
15 | TRBD2 | once | TRBV19 | ASSYEEGLAGVNEQF
13 | - | - | TRBV5-1 | ASSLPPANTGELF
12 | - | once | TRBV6-1 | ASSEDRANTEAF
13 | TRBD2 | - | TRBV28 | ASYHSAGAGYEQY
11 | - | - | TRBV9 | ASSVPGYNEQF
11 | - | - | TRBV29-1 | SVRTDLRGEQY
13 | - | once | TRBV5-1 | ASSLVDTGYDEQF
14 | - | - | TRBV15 | ATSRRAYGSTDTQY
12 | - | - | TRBV28 | ASSTLQGNTEAF
15 | - | - | TRBV5-1 | ASSLEYSPYQPETQY
12 | TRBD2 | - | TRBV6-4 | ASSDSGGTDTQY
10 | TRBD1 | - | TRBV30 | AWTGGVNTIY
12 | - | few | TRBV7-9 | ASSPLTGTYGYT
14 | TRBD2 | - | TRBV6-6 | ASSSHLAGLTDTQY
10 | TRBD1 | - | TRBV28 | ASSPGQAGYT
15 | TRBD2 | - | TRBV7-2 | ASSPLGLAGAPDTQY
15 | TRBD2 | - | TRBV27 | ASSPWGTSGRGNEQF
14 | TRBD1 | once | TRBV4-3 | ASSHNTGTGVYGYT
12 | - | once | TRBV5-5 | ASSLAPRGTEAF
11 | TRBD1 | - | TRBV10-3 | ATRDSFNSPLH
16 | TRBD1 | - | TRBV7-9 | ASSLVVARRGSNTEAF
12 | TRBD1 | - | TRBV6-1 | ASTQGARNSPLH
14 | TRBD2 | - | TRBV30 | AWSVGLAGSTDTQY
10 | - | - | TRBV2 | ASRPVIYGYT
13 | TRBD2 | - | TRBV27 | ASSAGTSGHNEQF
17 | - | - | TRBV12-2 | ASLRTSGGPRSSYNEQF
12 | - | - | TRBV7-9 | ASSSSGGSYGYT
14 | - | - | TRBV7-2 | ASSLENSRQNTEAF
12 | - | - | TRBV14 | ASSAMTGSYEQY
15 | TRBD1 | - | TRBV4-1 | ASSQEFPGTGADEQY